These T cell receptor beta chains were read from a single sample in a study of T cells after yellow fever vaccination. TCRdb reprocessed the 5' RACE reads with MiXCR, giving one entry per CDR3 protein. The sample carries some 96,000 distinct CDR3 sequences, 8% to 10% recorded once. This sample comprised CD8+ T cells not binding an NS4B(214-222) dextramer, sorted from PBMCs, obtained less than 16 days after the first yellow fever vaccination. These receptors originate from a young man who received the YFV17D yellow fever vaccine. CDR3s include the opening cysteine and the closing phenylalanine or tryptophan. The D gene is left open where the match is weak. A row's size may be missing; if present it is once, few, many or a size class.

J,size,V,D,CDR3,DNA
TRBJ2-1,-,TRBV4-1,-,CASSSEVTYNEQFF,TGCGCCAGCAGCTCTGAGGTAACCTACAATGAGCAGTTCTTC
TRBJ1-4,many,TRBV12-5,-,CASGWADRDEKLFF,TGTGCTAGTGGTTGGGCGGACCGGGATGAAAAACTGTTTTTT
TRBJ1-6,-,TRBV15,-,CATSRPGTAPTPLHF,TGTGCCACCAGCAGACCCGGGACTGCCCCTACCCCCCTCCACTTT
TRBJ1-1,-,TRBV11-2,-,CASSLEFWRPTEAFF,TGTGCCAGCAGCTTAGAATTTTGGCGGCCAACTGAAGCTTTCTTT
TRBJ2-5,-,TRBV4-1,-,CASSPEGEETQYF,TGCGCCAGCAGCCCCGAAGGGGAAGAGACCCAGTACTTC
TRBJ2-7,many,TRBV7-8,TRBD1,CASSSTGATVYEQYF,TGTGCCAGCAGTTCTACAGGGGCCACGGTCTACGAGCAGTACTTC
TRBJ1-1,many,TRBV5-1,-,CASSLLAVHEAFF,TGCGCCAGCAGCTTGTTGGCAGTTCATGAAGCTTTCTTT
TRBJ2-5,many,TRBV12-3/TRBV12-4,-,CASLIGGHHKETQYF,TGTGCCAGCCTCATAGGTGGCCACCATAAAGAGACCCAGTACTTC
TRBJ2-1,many,TRBV5-1,-,CASRSQGHSYNEQFF,TGCGCCAGCAGGTCCCAGGGACACTCCTACAATGAGCAGTTCTTC
TRBJ2-2,-,TRBV10-3,-,CAISELFFRGTGDTGELFF,TGTGCCATCAGTGAGTTGTTCTTTCGGGGGACTGGCGACACCGGGGAGCTGTTTTTT
TRBJ1-2,-,TRBV5-4,-,CASSFLGSYGYTF,TGTGCCAGCAGCTTTTTGGGGTCCTATGGCTACACCTTC
TRBJ2-1,few,TRBV6-1,-,CASRSGTVAYNEQFF,TGTGCCAGCAGGTCCGGGACGGTGGCCTACAATGAGCAGTTCTTC
TRBJ1-6,-,TRBV7-9,-,CASSHKYNSPLHF,TGTGCCAGCAGCCACAAATATAATTCACCCCTCCACTTT
TRBJ2-1,-,TRBV25-1,-,CASSEFSYEQFF,TGTGCCAGCAGTGAATTCAGCTATGAGCAGTTCTTC
TRBJ1-1,few,TRBV4-1,-,CASLSPPNTEAFF,TGCGCCAGCCTATCCCCCCCGAACACTGAAGCTTTCTTT
TRBJ2-1,few,TRBV6-2/TRBV6-3,-,CASSYAYRVSYNEQFF,TGTGCCAGCAGTTACGCTTACAGGGTATCCTACAATGAGCAGTTCTTC
TRBJ1-6,many,TRBV6-5,-,CASSWVGSHNSPLHF,TGTGCCAGCAGTTGGGTTGGATCTCATAATTCACCCCTCCACTTT
TRBJ2-1,-,TRBV7-8,TRBD1,CASSMGQGNEQFF,TGTGCCAGCAGCATGGGACAGGGGAATGAGCAGTTCTTC
TRBJ2-7,-,TRBV11-2,TRBD2,CASSLDRLAGVSYEQYF,TGTGCCAGCAGCTTAGACCGACTGGCGGGGGTCTCCTACGAGCAGTACTTC
TRBJ1-2,-,TRBV29-1,-,CSVVGATF,TGCAGCGTTGTCGGAGCCACCTTC
TRBJ1-3,many,TRBV27,TRBD1,CASRRQGSGNTIYF,TGTGCCAGCAGAAGACAGGGAAGCGGAAACACCATATATTTT
TRBJ2-3,-,TRBV7-6,-,CASSTDWGDTQYF,TGTGCCAGCAGCACGGACTGGGGGGATACGCAGTATTTT
TRBJ2-5,few,TRBV5-1,TRBD1,CASSSGVSRGLGQETQYF,TGCGCCAGCAGCTCGGGCGTATCCAGGGGGTTAGGCCAAGAGACCCAGTACTTC
TRBJ2-2,few,TRBV6-5,-,CASSYSITGTPGELFF,TGTGCCAGCAGTTACTCGATAACAGGGACACCCGGGGAGCTGTTTTTT
TRBJ1-4,-,TRBV7-2,-,CASSLTGGTNEKLFF,TGTGCCAGCAGCCTCACGGGGGGGACTAATGAAAAACTGTTTTTT
TRBJ2-1,many,TRBV20-1,TRBD2,CSARGGNGYNEQFF,TGCAGTGCTCGGGGGGGGAACGGCTACAATGAGCAGTTCTTC
TRBJ1-1,few,TRBV11-1,TRBD1,CASSLPPGEGAGNTEAFF,TGTGCCAGCAGCTTACCGCCTGGGGAGGGGGCAGGGAACACTGAAGCTTTCTTT
TRBJ1-1,few,TRBV27,-,CASSLSMENTEAFF,TGTGCCAGCAGTTTATCGATGGAGAACACTGAAGCTTTCTTT
TRBJ2-1,-,TRBV20-1,-,CSASGDNLGLSSYNEQFF,TGCAGTGCTAGTGGGGATAATCTGGGGCTGAGCTCCTACAATGAGCAGTTCTTC
TRBJ1-1,-,TRBV20-1,-,CSASPKNRMNTEAFF,TGCAGTGCCTCTCCCAAGAATCGCATGAACACTGAAGCTTTCTTT
TRBJ2-7,-,TRBV3-1,TRBD1,CASSATRDRGAYEQYF,TGTGCCAGCAGCGCCACCCGGGACAGGGGAGCCTACGAGCAGTACTTC